The T cell receptor (beta chain) described here comes from a study of T cells after yellow fever vaccination. The CDR3 loop spans 13 amino acids. Germline assignment: CDR1 SGHRS and CDR2 YFSETQ. V shed 7 bases, J shed 5 bases, and the junction held 3 bases outside the gene matches. There are a few counts of this clonotype. MiXCR, run by TCRdb on the 5' RACE reads, gives a single entry per CDR3 protein. In the table there are around 310,000 distinct CDR3 sequences, approximately 9% of which are singletons. The chain is built from TRBV5-1 and TRBJ2-1, with 10 bases that match TRBD2. This receptor was identified in a man younger than 30 who received the YFV17D yellow fever vaccine. This specimen was PBMCs, taken on the day of the first yellow fever vaccination. The CDR3 DNA reads TGCGCCAGCCGGACTAGCGGCGACAATGAGCAGTTCTTC. Translation gives CASRTSGDNEQFF. Drawing the rest from reference TRBV5-1 and TRBJ2-1, the complete variable domain is KAGVTQTPRYLIKTRGQQVTLSCSPISGHRSVSWYQQTPGQGLQFLFEYFSETQRNKGNFPGRFSGRQFSNSRSEMNVSTLELGDSALYLCASRTSGDNEQFFGPGTRLTVL.